These 20 T cell receptor beta chains share one sample of origin, sequenced in a study of T cell repertoires in cytomegalovirus infection. These TCRs' antigens remain unknown. TCRdb fed the reads into MiXCR, producing one record per CDR3 protein. The sample records more than 250,000 distinct CDR3 sequences, around 25% being singletons. The starting material was cultured PBMCs, obtained from culture after CMV antigen stimulation. These receptors were collected from a human donor in good health (CMV status not recorded). Some clones in this sample may be carry-over from other donors' samples.

In its sample, this clonotype was seen many times. The chain couples TRBV7-2 to TRBJ2-3, with 10 positions matching TRBD2. Losses at the gene ends were 5 bases for V and 3 bases for J; bases not matched to a gene: 8. The CDR3 has 16 residues. CDR1 and CDR2 (germline): SGHTA, FQGNSA. This chain's CDR3 is CASSLDLAGATDTQYF. In nucleotides, the CDR3 is TGTGCCAGCAGCCTCGATCTAGCGGGAGCAACAGATACGCAGTATTTT.

J is TRBJ2-4 and V is TRBV11-3, with 10 nucleotides matching TRBD2. The CDR3 has 19 amino acids. J was trimmed by 1 base and V by 7 bases; bases with no gene match: 16. The germline gives CDR1 SGHNT, CDR2 YENEEA. This CDR3 is CASTDLKPSGRAAKNIQYF. The CDR3 DNA is TGTGCCAGCACCGACCTAAAACCGAGCGGGAGGGCCGCCAAAAACATTCAGTACTTC.

The chain combines TRBV24-1 with TRBJ2-1, with D hard to call. The CDR3 extends over 11 amino acids. Deletions cut 6 bases from V and 1 base from J, with 0 bases between. Germline lookup yields CDR1 KGHDR and CDR2 SFDVKD. CDR3 sequence (DNA): TGTGCCACCAGTTCCTACAATGAGCAGTTCTTC. Its translation is CATSSYNEQFF.

This clonotype has ten or more counts. J is TRBJ2-2 and V is TRBV7-2; D is uncertain. The CDR3 contains 13 residues. The germline V gene encodes CDR1 SGHTA and CDR2 FQGNSA. V dropped 5 bases and J dropped 3 bases, with 7 bases sitting between them. In nucleotides, the CDR3 is TGTGCCAGCAGCCAGAGTCACACCGGGGAGCTGTTTTTT. This sequence encodes CASSQSHTGELFF.

The V gene is TRBV5-1, the J gene TRBJ2-1; 12 positions agree with TRBD2. The CDR3 runs to 17 residues. Germline trimming cut 3 bases from V and 6 bases from J; bases unmatched to any gene: 10. Germline values: CDR1 SGHRS, CDR2 YFSETQ. CDR3 nucleotides: TGCGCCAGCAGCTCCGGACTAGCGGGATCCCTACGCAATGAGCAGTTCTTC. Translated, it gives CASSSGLAGSLRNEQFF.

This clonotype was detected a few times. The chain combines TRBV5-4 with TRBJ2-5; 12 positions agree with TRBD2. Germline-derived CDR1 and CDR2 are SGHNT and YYREEE (reference sequence). This CDR3 has 16 amino acids. The V and J ends lost 3 bases and 5 bases, in that order; junction bases with no gene match: 8. The CDR3 DNA sequence: TGTGCCAGCAGCTACGGACTAGCGGGGACAGGGGAGACCCAGTACTTC. Its protein is CASSYGLAGTGETQYF.

In this sample, this clonotype turned up many times. V is TRBV11-2 and J is TRBJ1-4; no firm D call. V lost 0 bases to trimming and J lost 11 bases, with 13 bases between them. Germline CDR1 reads SGHAT; CDR2 reads FQNNGV. The length of the CDR3 is 14 residues. CDR3: CASSLDPRVGKLFF. CDR3 bases: TGTGCCAGCAGCTTAGATCCGCGGGTGGGGAAACTGTTTTTT. The full variable domain, rest sourced from reference TRBV11-2 and TRBJ1-4, is EAGVAQSPRYKIIEKRQSVAFWCNPISGHATLYWYQQILGQGPKLLIQFQNNGVVDDSQLPKDRFSAERLKGVDSTLKIQPAKLEDSAVYLCASSLDPRVGKLFFGSGTQLSVL.

There are many counts of this clonotype. V usage is TRBV7-2 and J usage is TRBJ2-3; no clear D. Germline V lookup: CDR1 SGHTA, CDR2 FQGNSA. CDR3 length: 13 residues. V gave up 5 bases and J gave up 5 bases, with 11 bases separating them. The CDR3 is CASSTSSEDTQYF. CDR3 coding DNA: TGTGCCAGCAGCACATCTAGTGAAGATACGCAGTATTTT.

This clonotype was observed at least ten times. Here the CDR3 DNA reads TGTGCCAGCAGCTTAGCGGGGGGGCTGGAGAATGAGCAGTTCTTC. This translates into CASSLAGGLENEQFF. The V call is TRBV7-9, the J call TRBJ2-1, with a weak D call TRBD2 (7 bases). Germline loops: CDR1 SEHNR, CDR2 FQNEAQ (reference sequence). Trimming left V 0 bases short and J 7 bases short, with 13 bases between. CDR3 size: 15 residues.

This clonotype has ten or more counts. The chain couples TRBV12-3 or TRBV12-4 to TRBJ2-1; 10 bases line up with TRBD2. This CDR3 has 15 amino acids. The ends lost 4 bases at V and 4 bases at J; junction bases unmatched: 4. The CDR3 spells CASSSSGSRYNEQFF. DNA of the CDR3: TGTGCCAGCAGTTCTAGCGGGAGTCGGTACAATGAGCAGTTCTTC.

This sequence joins TRBV12-3 or TRBV12-4 and TRBJ1-5; TRBD1 matches 7 bases. This CDR3 spans 12 amino acids. The ends lost 8 bases at V and 3 bases at J; junction bases unmatched: 1. This CDR3 reads CASGQVNQPQHF. CDR3 bases: TGTGCCAGCGGACAGGTCAATCAGCCCCAGCATTTT.

The chain carries TRBV20-1 and TRBJ2-2; D is undetermined. Germline V lookup: CDR1 DFQATT, CDR2 SNEGSKA (reference sequence). The CDR3 runs to 15 residues. V was trimmed by 1 base and J by 0 bases, leaving 9 bases between them. The CDR3 DNA follows: TGCAGTGCTAGAGTTGGACCTCCGAACACCGGGGAGCTGTTTTTT. As protein: CSARVGPPNTGELFF.

The rearrangement uses TRBV19 and TRBJ2-5, with unresolved D. This CDR3 contains 12 residues. Germline loops: CDR1 LNHDA, CDR2 SQIVND (reference sequence). V was cut by 4 bases and J by 3 bases, with 6 bases left in between. This chain's CDR3 is CASSTGKETQYF. Written as DNA, the CDR3 is TGTGCCAGTAGTACAGGAAAAGAGACCCAGTACTTC.

The chain links TRBV10-3 to TRBJ2-1, with D uncertain. Germline V gene lookup returns CDR1 ENHRY and CDR2 SYGVKD. Trimming removed 0 bases at V and 7 bases at J, with 10 bases between. The CDR3 runs to 14 residues. CDR3 sequence: CAISESDLGNEQFF. The CDR3 DNA is TGTGCCATCAGTGAGTCCGACCTGGGGAATGAGCAGTTCTTC.

This clonotype has a handful of counts. The chain employs TRBV27 and TRBJ2-1; no clear D gene. This CDR3 has 15 amino acids. Looked up from germline, CDR1 is MNHEY and CDR2 is SMNVEV (reference sequence). With 6 bases removed from V and 0 bases from J, the gap between germline ends came to 12 bases. The CDR3 spells CASRYSASSYNEQFF. The CDR3 DNA sequence: TGTGCCAGCAGATATTCGGCAAGCTCCTACAATGAGCAGTTCTTC.

This chain joins TRBV4-3 and TRBJ2-5; no reliable D call. This CDR3 is 13 amino acids long. Trimming stripped 5 bases from V and 5 bases from J, with 12 bases between. CDR1 is LGHNA and CDR2 is YSLEER in the germline V gene. This CDR3 is CASSLQYEETQYF. As DNA, the CDR3 is TGCGCCAGCAGCTTACAGTACGAGGAGACCCAGTACTTC.

The V call is TRBV12-3 or TRBV12-4, the J call TRBJ2-7, with 10 bases matching TRBD1. Losses at the gene ends were 6 bases for V and 4 bases for J; bases not matched to a gene: 6. This CDR3 is 14 amino acids long. Here the CDR3 DNA reads TGTGCCAGCAGACGGGACAGGGGCTTATACGAGCAGTACTTC. As protein: CASRRDRGLYEQYF.

This clonotype was seen only a few times. J is TRBJ2-7 and V is TRBV24-1, with 11 bases lining up with TRBD2. After removal of 9 bases from V and 3 bases from J, the junction contained 21 bases not matched to a gene. The V gene's germline CDR1 is KGHDR and CDR2 SFDVKD. CDR3 size: 19 residues. The DNA of the CDR3 is TGTGCCACCGGCGGACTAGCGGGCCCTCAGACGGACGATTACTACGAGCAGTACTTC. Encoded protein: CATGGLAGPQTDDYYEQYF.

This rearrangement joins TRBV6-2 or TRBV6-3 to TRBJ2-4, with 7 nucleotides matching TRBD1. The CDR3 runs 15 residues. Trimming at V came to 8 bases and at J to 0 bases, leaving 7 bases not matched to a gene. Germline CDR1 MNHEY, CDR2 SVGEGT. In DNA form, the CDR3 reads TGTGCCAGCCGGGACAGTCTGCTAGCCAAAAACATTCAGTACTTC. Translating gives CASRDSLLAKNIQYF.

V gene TRBV20-1 combines with J gene TRBJ2-1; TRBD2 aligns across 7 bases. The ends lost 5 bases at V and 4 bases at J; junction bases unmatched: 11. CDR1 and CDR2 from the germline V gene are DFQATT and SNEGSKA (reference sequence). The CDR3 consists of 15 residues. The CDR3, as DNA: TGCAGTGCTGACTATGGAAGCGGGACTTACAATGAGCAGTTCTTC. It specifies CSADYGSGTYNEQFF.